The 13 T cell receptor beta chains below all came from one sample that was sequenced in a study of T-cell reconstitution after alpha-beta-depleted transplantation in children. For TCRbeta, the library was prepared with unique molecular identifiers. One entry per CDR3 protein, called by TCRdb with MiXCR from the PCR reads. The sample records about 310,000 distinct CDR3 sequences, about a quarter being singletons. The source material was PBMCs, mostly from graft donor cells, sampled 180 days after TCRalphabeta/CD19-depleted stem cell transplant. The source of these receptors is a male patient younger than 18 who had a stem cell transplant for acute lymphoblastic leukemia, so the T cells may come from the graft donor.

This clonotype was detected only a few times. The chain carries TRBV5-1 and TRBJ2-7; the match to TRBD2 covers 15 bases. With 5 bases clipped from V and 2 bases from J, the junction kept 2 bases outside the gene matches. The CDR3 runs 15 residues. Germline V CDR1 and CDR2: SGHRS, YFSETQ. The CDR3 nucleotides are TGCGCCAGCAGTTGGACTAGCGGGGGGGCCTACGAGCAGTACTTC. Translating it yields CASSWTSGGAYEQYF.

The chain employs TRBV6-1 and TRBJ1-6; D gene uncertain. Trimming left V 6 bases short and J 8 bases short, with 14 bases between. The CDR3 is 14 residues long. In germline, CDR1 is MNHNS, CDR2 SASEGT. In DNA form, the CDR3 reads TGTGCCAGCAGCGTCTCTTATAGGGATTCACCCCTCCACTTT. As protein: CASSVSYRDSPLHF.

The chain combines TRBV5-1 with TRBJ2-7; no reliable D call. The germline CDR1 and CDR2 sequences are SGHRS and YFSETQ. V was pared by 0 bases and J by 2 bases, with 9 bases between. CDR3 length: 14 residues. This chain's CDR3 is CASSLEVTAYEQYF. CDR3 bases: TGCGCCAGCAGCTTGGAAGTCACCGCCTACGAGCAGTACTTC.

V gene TRBV29-1 combines with J gene TRBJ1-2; D is unclear. CDR3 length: 10 amino acids. Per germline, CDR1 SQVTM and CDR2 ANQGSEA. V shed 1 base and J shed 5 bases, with 2 bases lying between them. In DNA, the CDR3 is TGCAGCGTTGAAGTTTATGGCTACACCTTC. Protein sequence: CSVEVYGYTF. Drawing the rest from reference TRBV29-1 and TRBJ1-2, the complete variable domain is SAVISQKPSRDICQRGTSLTIQCQVDSQVTMMFWYRQQPGQSLTLIATANQGSEATYESGFVIDKFPISRPNLTFSTLTVSNMSPEDSSIYLCSVEVYGYTFGSGTRLTVV.

The chain couples TRBV12-3 or TRBV12-4 to TRBJ1-1; tentative D call: TRBD1 (6 bases). Trimming left V 4 bases short and J 8 bases short, with 20 bases between. This CDR3 is 15 amino acids long. The DNA of the CDR3 is TGTGCCAGCAGTTGGGCCCGTGGGGGGGCAGACGAAGCTTTCTTT. It translates to CASSWARGGADEAFF.

The genes are TRBV28 and TRBJ1-1; TRBD1 aligns across 7 bases. This CDR3 is 17 amino acids long. Germline V gene sequence: CDR1 MDHEN, CDR2 SYDVKM. The ends lost 1 base at V and 1 base at J; junction bases unmatched: 9. CDR3 DNA sequence: TGTGCCAGCAGTTTATTTGTGCCCGGACAGGCGAACACTGAAGCTTTCTTT. Translation: CASSLFVPGQANTEAFF.

This clonotype came up once. The chain carries TRBV6-1 and TRBJ2-1, with TRBD1 matching 8 bases. The germline gives CDR1 MNHNS, CDR2 SASEGT. V was pared by 8 bases and J by 6 bases, with 9 bases of the junction left unmatched. The CDR3 consists of 14 residues. For the CDR3, the DNA is TGTGCCAGCTGTGGCAGGGGACAGGCCAATGAGCAGTTCTTC. Amino acid sequence: CASCGRGQANEQFF.

As regards this clonotype: Being one base from a much bigger clone, this may be a read error. V gene TRBV5-1 combines with J gene TRBJ2-2; D unclear. This CDR3 is 14 amino acids long. Deletions cut 5 bases from V and 4 bases from J, with 12 bases between. Germline V gene data show CDR1 as SGHRS and CDR2 as YFSETQ. CDR3 in DNA: TGCGCCAGCAGGGCGGCGCGAGGCACCGGGGAGCTGTTTTTT. Residues: CASRAARGTGELFF.

The chain has TRBV20-1 and TRBJ2-2; D remains unclear. This CDR3 is built from 14 residues. Germline CDR1 reads DFQATT; CDR2 reads SNEGSKA (reference sequence). Trimming took 5 bases from V and 0 from J, leaving 10 bases between them. CDR3 nucleotides: TGCAGTGCTTCCCGCCACGCGAACACCGGGGAGCTGTTTTTT. This codes for CSASRHANTGELFF.

This rearrangement joins TRBV10-3 to TRBJ1-1; no clear D gene. The CDR3 loop spans 13 amino acids. Trimming cost V 7 bases and J 1 base, with 10 bases left between them. Germline assignment: CDR1 ENHRY and CDR2 SYGVKD. CDR3 bases: TGTGCCATCAAGAGTGCAGCGAACACTGAAGCTTTCTTT. Protein: CAIKSAANTEAFF.

In DNA form, the CDR3 reads TGTGCCAGCAGCCCGACTAGCCGAATCAAAAACATTCAGTACTTC. Protein sequence: CASSPTSRIKNIQYF. This sequence joins TRBV6-1 and TRBJ2-4, with 7 bases matching TRBD2. Germline trimming cut 6 bases from V and 3 bases from J; bases unmatched to any gene: 8. Germline CDR1 MNHNS, CDR2 SASEGT. The CDR3 runs to 15 residues.

The genes are TRBV11-2 and TRBJ2-1; perhaps TRBD2 as D (7 bases). The V end lost 1 base, the J end lost 8 bases, and 21 bases lay between the germline ends. From germline, CDR1 is SGHAT and CDR2 FQNNGV. The CDR3 is 17 amino acids. CDR3 loop: CASSLGGGPPRRDEQFF. CDR3 in DNA: TGTGCCAGCAGCTTAGGGGGGGGCCCTCCCCGGAGGGATGAGCAGTTCTTC. Full variable domain (missing parts from reference TRBV11-2 and TRBJ2-1): EAGVAQSPRYKIIEKRQSVAFWCNPISGHATLYWYQQILGQGPKLLIQFQNNGVVDDSQLPKDRFSAERLKGVDSTLKIQPAKLEDSAVYLCASSLGGGPPRRDEQFFGPGTRLTVL.

This chain joins TRBV10-3 and TRBJ1-5, with a weak D call TRBD1 (6 bases). The CDR3 is 15 residues long. Per germline, CDR1 ENHRY and CDR2 SYGVKD. V shed 11 bases and J shed 0 bases, with 17 bases lying between them. CDR3 loop: CASRTEGYSNQPQHF. The CDR3 DNA follows: TGTGCCTCTCGGACAGAAGGCTATAGCAATCAGCCCCAGCATTTT.